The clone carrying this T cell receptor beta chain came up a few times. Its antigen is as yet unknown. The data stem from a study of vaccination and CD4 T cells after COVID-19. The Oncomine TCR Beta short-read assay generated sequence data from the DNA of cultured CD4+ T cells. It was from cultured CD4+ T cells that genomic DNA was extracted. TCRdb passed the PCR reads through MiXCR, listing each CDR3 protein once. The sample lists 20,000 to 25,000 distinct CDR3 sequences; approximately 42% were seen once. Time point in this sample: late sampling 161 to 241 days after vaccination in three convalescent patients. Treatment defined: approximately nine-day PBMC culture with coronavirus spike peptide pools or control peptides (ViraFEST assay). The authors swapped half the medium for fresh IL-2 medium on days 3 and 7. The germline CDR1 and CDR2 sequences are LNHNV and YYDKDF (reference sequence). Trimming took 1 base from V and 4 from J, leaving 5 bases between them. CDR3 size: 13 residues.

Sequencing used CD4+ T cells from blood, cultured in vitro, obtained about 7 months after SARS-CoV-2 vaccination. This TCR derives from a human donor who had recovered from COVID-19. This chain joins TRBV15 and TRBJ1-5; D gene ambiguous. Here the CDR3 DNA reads TGTGCCACCAGCAGAGTAAGTAATCAGCCCCAGCATTTT. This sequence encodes CATSRVSNQPQHF. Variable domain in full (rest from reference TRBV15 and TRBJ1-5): DAMVIQNPRYQVTQFGKPVTLSCSQTLNHNVMYWYQQKSSQAPKLLFHYYDKDFNNEADTPDNFQSRRPNTSFCFLDIRSPGLGDTAMYLCATSRVSNQPQHFGDGTRLSIL.